This T cell receptor (beta chain) was obtained from a study of technical replicates of blood from several donors. TCRdb's table, derived via immunoSEQ multiplex PCR, lists solely in-frame clones and lacks some. Altogether approximately 85,000 clones are present, around 90% being singletons, with the ten largest covering about 0.26%. Losses at the gene ends were 4 bases for V and 1 base for J; bases not matched to a gene: 5. Germline CDR1 MNHEY, CDR2 SVGAGI. The CDR3 spans 15 residues. Sequencing was carried out using T cells isolated from PBMCs. The chain recombines TRBV6-5 with TRBJ2-7; 9 bases line up with TRBD1. This sequence was found in a human donor in good health. The CDR3, as DNA: TGTGCCAGCAGTTTACAGGGGGCCTTTTCCTACGAGCAGTACTTC. Its translation: CASSLQGAFSYEQYF.